A single sample is the source of the 6 T cell receptor beta chains below, sequenced in a study of identical twins. One entry per CDR3 protein results from TCRdb running MiXCR on the 5' RACE reads. This sample has around 570,000 distinct CDR3 sequences, with roughly 9.5% found just once. In addition, the sample was reused for a study of yellow fever vaccine responses in identical twins.

The specimen was PBMCs. All receptors come from a woman aged 18-35 years in good health.

This clonotype was detected many times. This chain uses TRBV18 with TRBJ2-7; 9 nucleotides agree with TRBD1. J was trimmed by 5 bases and V by 0 bases; bases with no gene match: 14. The CDR3 is 18 amino acids. Germline V lookup: CDR1 KGHSH, CDR2 LQKENI. CDR3 loop: CASSPPIGTGNGFDEQYF. CDR3 DNA: TGTGCCAGCTCACCACCAATCGGGACAGGGAACGGTTTCGACGAGCAGTACTTC. Full variable domain (rest looked up from reference TRBV18 and TRBJ2-7): NAGVMQNPRHLVRRRGQEARLRCSPMKGHSHVYWYRQLPEEGLKFMVYLQKENIIDESGMPKERFSAEFPKEGPSILRIQQVVRGDSAAYFCASSPPIGTGNGFDEQYFGPGTRLTVT.

This clonotype has just a few counts. V and J are TRBV19 and TRBJ2-5; a weak D match, TRBD1 (6 bases). V was clipped by 4 bases and J by 3 bases, with 12 bases between them. The CDR3 consists of 14 residues. CDR1 and CDR2 (germline): LNHDA, SQIVND (reference sequence). The CDR3 reads CASSKQGSKETQYF. CDR3 bases: TGTGCCAGTAGTAAACAGGGTAGCAAAGAGACCCAGTACTTC. The variable domain in full, with the rest retrieved from reference TRBV19 and TRBJ2-5, is DGGITQSPKYLFRKEGQNVTLSCEQNLNHDAMYWYRQDPGQGLRLIYYSQIVNDFQKGDIAEGYSVSREKKESFPLTVTSAQKNPTAFYLCASSKQGSKETQYFGPGTRLLVL.

V and J are TRBV20-1 and TRBJ2-5, with a possible D match to TRBD2 (5 bases). The germline V gene has CDR1 DFQATT and CDR2 SNEGSKA (reference sequence). The CDR3 length is 12 residues. Trimming took off 3 bases at V and 1 base at J, with 6 bases between the two ends. The CDR3 coding sequence is TGCAGTGCTAGCCGGGGCCAAGAGACCCAGTACTTC. This encodes CSASRGQETQYF.

The J gene is TRBJ2-1, the V gene TRBV28; 8 nucleotides align to TRBD1. V shed 6 bases and J 9 bases; nucleotides not matched to a gene: 10. The CDR3 covers 14 residues. Germline CDR1 MDHEN, CDR2 SYDVKM. As DNA, the CDR3 is TGTGCCAGCAGACCCACAGGACAGGGCGGTGAGCAGTTCTTC. This codes for CASRPTGQGGEQFF.

The V gene is TRBV4-3, the J gene TRBJ2-7, with 12 bases that match TRBD1. The CDR3 is 17 amino acids. V lost 3 bases and J lost 4; bases outside the gene matches: 10. Germline-derived CDR1 and CDR2 are LGHNA and YSLEER. CDR3 DNA sequence: TGCGCCAGCAGCCAGGAAAGCGGGACAGGGGGCGCGTACGAGCAGTACTTC. It is translated as CASSQESGTGGAYEQYF.

There are a few counts of this clonotype. A read error may account for a junction end that differs from germline. The V and J genes are TRBV11-1 and TRBJ1-4; tentatively, D is TRBD1 (6 bases). The CDR3 extends over 12 amino acids. Germline values: CDR1 SGHAT, CDR2 FQDESV (reference sequence). As DNA, the CDR3 is TGTGCCAGCAGCGAAGACAGGAATAAACGGTTTTTT. It is translated as CASSEDRNKRFF.